What follows are 9 T cell receptor beta chains derived from one specimen sequenced in a study of T cells in Graves' hyperthyroidism and ophthalmopathy. What was amplified from RNA transcripts were TCR beta CDR3 regions. With the HTBI primer set, the TCR CDR3 went through a first round of RT-PCR. TCRdb re-called the multiplex PCR reads with MiXCR, one entry per CDR3 protein. The sample lists around 380,000 distinct CDR3 sequences, approximately 12% occurring once. The sample consisted of blood. The origin of the receptors is a man younger than 40 with Graves' hyperthyroidism that later progressed to Graves' ophthalmopathy.

The sample holds a few counts of this clonotype. The V and J genes are TRBV20-1 and TRBJ2-1, with unresolved D. CDR1 and CDR2 (germline): DFQATT, SNEGSKA (reference sequence). V lost 0 bases to trimming and J lost 4 bases, with 7 bases between them. This CDR3 contains 13 residues. CDR3 residues: CSARERGYNEQFF. The CDR3 coding sequence is TGCAGTGCTAGAGAGAGAGGATACAATGAGCAGTTCTTC.

The sample holds many counts of this clonotype. The rearrangement links TRBV2 to TRBJ2-3; 12 bases line up with TRBD2. From germline, CDR1 is SNHLY and CDR2 FYNNEI. V lost 8 bases and J lost 4; bases outside the gene matches: 1. This CDR3 has 13 amino acids. CDR3 amino acids: CASASGGADTQYF. For the CDR3, the DNA is TGTGCCAGCGCTAGCGGGGGGGCAGATACGCAGTATTTT.

This clonotype was detected ten times or more. This sequence joins TRBV7-9 and TRBJ2-2; D ambiguous. The ends were cut back, 1 base at V and 3 bases at J, with 9 bases in the middle. CDR3 length: 15 amino acids. Germline CDR1 is SEHNR and CDR2 is FQNEAQ (reference sequence). CDR3 in amino acids: CASSLVRTHTGELFF. The DNA for the CDR3 is TGTGCCAGCAGCTTAGTGCGGACCCACACCGGGGAGCTGTTTTTT.

This clonotype was seen repeatedly, ten times or more. This chain links TRBV2 with TRBJ1-5; a weak D match, TRBD1 (6 bases). Germline V CDR1 and CDR2: SNHLY, FYNNEI. V was cut by 1 base and J by 0 bases, with 10 bases left in between. This CDR3 is built from 16 residues. The CDR3 nucleotides are TGTGCCAGCAGTGAAGTACAGGGCCATAGCAATCAGCCCCAGCATTTT. It specifies CASSEVQGHSNQPQHF.

There are many counts of this clonotype. This chain links TRBV30 with TRBJ1-2; no clear D. The CDR3 extends over 11 amino acids. Germline V gene sequence: CDR1 GTSNPN, CDR2 SVGIG (reference sequence). V lost 3 bases to trimming and J lost 8 bases, with 10 bases between them. The CDR3 is CAWSHMGGYTF. CDR3 in DNA: TGTGCCTGGAGCCACATGGGGGGCTACACCTTC. The complete variable domain, with remaining parts taken from reference TRBV30 and TRBJ1-2, reads SQTIHQWPATLVQPVGSPLSLECTVEGTSNPNLYWYRQAAGRGLQLLFYSVGIGQISSEVPQNLSASRPQDRQFILSSKKLLLSDSGFYLCAWSHMGGYTFGSGTRLTVV.

The J gene is TRBJ1-1, the V gene TRBV20-1; D gene unclear. Per the germline V gene, CDR1 is DFQATT and CDR2 is SNEGSKA (reference sequence). This CDR3 is 14 amino acids long. V gave up 5 bases and J gave up 1 base, with 14 bases separating them. In DNA form, the CDR3 reads TGCAGTGCTGAGGACGGTCCCCGGAACACTGAAGCTTTCTTT. Translation: CSAEDGPRNTEAFF.

There are a few counts of this clonotype. The chain combines TRBV9 with TRBJ2-1, with TRBD2 matching 16 bases. The CDR3 extends over 17 amino acids. Losses at the gene ends were 4 bases for V and 8 bases for J; bases not matched to a gene: 9. Germline values: CDR1 SGDLS, CDR2 YYNGEE. The CDR3, as DNA: TGTGCCAGCAGCCCCTCCGGGACTAGCGGGGGGGCCGATGAGCAGTTCTTC. Residues: CASSPSGTSGGADEQFF.

In its sample, this clonotype was seen many times. The J gene is TRBJ2-7, the V gene TRBV20-1; D perhaps matches TRBD2 (6 bases). Germline V gene lookup returns CDR1 DFQATT and CDR2 SNEGSKA (reference sequence). There are 14 residues in the CDR3. V was cut by 0 bases and J by 3 bases, with 12 bases left in between. CDR3 residues: CSARDWAGHYEQYF. CDR3 bases: TGCAGTGCTAGAGATTGGGCGGGGCACTACGAGCAGTACTTC.

This clonotype occurred a few times. The J gene is TRBJ2-5, the V gene TRBV11-3; unclear D gene. V gave up 5 bases and J gave up 12 bases, with 22 bases separating them. Per the germline V gene, CDR1 is SGHNT and CDR2 is YENEEA. This CDR3 spans 14 amino acids. In DNA form, the CDR3 reads TGTGCCAGCAGCCCCCTGGTGGTTGGGCCAACGAAGTACTTC. It encodes CASSPLVVGPTKYF.